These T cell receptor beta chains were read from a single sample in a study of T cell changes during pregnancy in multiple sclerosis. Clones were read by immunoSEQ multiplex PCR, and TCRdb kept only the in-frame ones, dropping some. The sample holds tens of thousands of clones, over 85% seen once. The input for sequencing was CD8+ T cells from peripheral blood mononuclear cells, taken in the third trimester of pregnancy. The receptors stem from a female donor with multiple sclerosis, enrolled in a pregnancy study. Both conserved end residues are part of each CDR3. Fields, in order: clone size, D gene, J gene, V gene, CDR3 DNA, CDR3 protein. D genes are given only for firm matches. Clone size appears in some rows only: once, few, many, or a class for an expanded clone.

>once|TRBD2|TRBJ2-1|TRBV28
TGTGCCAGCAGTCCTCTAAGGGGGGCGGGGGGTGAGCAGTTCTTC
CASSPLRGAGGEQFF
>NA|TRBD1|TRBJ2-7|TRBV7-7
TGTGCCAGCAGCCCCGACCCAGGGGGCTTGAACGAGCAGTACTTC
CASSPDPGGLNEQYF
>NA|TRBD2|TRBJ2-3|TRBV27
TGTGCCAGCAACGGACTAGCGGATATGCACATAGATACGCAGTATTTT
CASNGLADMHIDTQYF
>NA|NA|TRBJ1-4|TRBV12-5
TGTGCTAGTGGTTTTTCCACAGGTGCAACTAATGAAAAACTGTTTTTT
CASGFSTGATNEKLFF
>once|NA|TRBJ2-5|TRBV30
TGTGCCTGGAGTCCGGGGAACCAAGAGACCCAGTACTTC
CAWSPGNQETQYF
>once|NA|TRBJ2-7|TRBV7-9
TGTGCCAGCAGCTTAGATGTCAGTCCCTCCTACGAGCAGTACTTC
CASSLDVSPSYEQYF
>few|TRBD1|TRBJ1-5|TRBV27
TGTGCCAGCCGGGACAGAGGCCAGCCCCAGCATTTT
CASRDRGQPQHF
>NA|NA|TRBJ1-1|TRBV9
TGTGCCAGCAGCGAGCGCGGCGGGATGAACACTGAAGCTTTCTTT
CASSERGGMNTEAFF
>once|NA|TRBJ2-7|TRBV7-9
TGTGCCAGCAGCTCACTAGGGGGGGTCTACGAGCAGTACTTC
CASSSLGGVYEQYF
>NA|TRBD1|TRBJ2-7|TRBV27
TGTGCCAGCAGTTTAAAGAGGGGACAGGGGCGGGACGAGCAGTACTTC
CASSLKRGQGRDEQYF
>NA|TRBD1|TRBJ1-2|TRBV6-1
TGTGCCAGCAGTGAAGCGCTTGGGGGGACAGACGGCTACACCTTC
CASSEALGGTDGYTF
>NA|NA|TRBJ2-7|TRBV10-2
TGCGCCAGCAGCTCCGGGGAGTGGGAGTACTTC
CASSSGEWEYF
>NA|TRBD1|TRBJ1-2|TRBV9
TGTGCCAGCAGCGCGCCGGGGACAGAATGGAACTATGGCTACACCTTC
CASSAPGTEWNYGYTF
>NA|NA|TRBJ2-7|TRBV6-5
TGTGCCAGCAGTTACTCAGGAGGCAGGGGTTTCTACGAGCAGTACTTC
CASSYSGGRGFYEQYF
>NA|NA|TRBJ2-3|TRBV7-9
TGTGCCAGCGGTAGCTTCGGGGAAACTAGCACAGATACGCAGTATTTT
CASGSFGETSTDTQYF
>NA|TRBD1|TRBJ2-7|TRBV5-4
TGTGCCAGCAGCGGATACCGGACAGGACAGGGAGCCTACGAGCAGTACTTC
CASSGYRTGQGAYEQYF
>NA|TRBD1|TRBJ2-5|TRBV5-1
TGCGCCAGCAGCTTGGGACAGGGAAGAGAGACCCAGTACTTC
CASSLGQGRETQYF
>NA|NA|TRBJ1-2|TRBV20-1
TGCAGTGCAGACTTTACAGGGCACTACACCTTC
CSADFTGHYTF
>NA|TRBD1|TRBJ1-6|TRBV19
TGTGCCAGTAGTATCCCCGGGACAGTAAATTCACCCCTCCACTTT
CASSIPGTVNSPLHF
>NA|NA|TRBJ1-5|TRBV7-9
TGTGCCAGCAGCTTGAGTGGGGAGGAAATGAATAGCAATCAGCCCCAGCATTTT
CASSLSGEEMNSNQPQHF
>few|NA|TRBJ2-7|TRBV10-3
TGTGCCATCAGTGAGTCGAGAGGGTCCGAGCAGTACTTC
CAISESRGSEQYF
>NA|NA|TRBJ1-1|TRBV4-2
TGTGCCAGCAGCCAAGCCGGGGGGGTTGACACTGAAGCTTTCTTT
CASSQAGGVDTEAFF
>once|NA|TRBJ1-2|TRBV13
TGTGCCAGCAGCTTAGATCTGCAGGGGCCTATCTATGGCTACACCTTC
CASSLDLQGPIYGYTF
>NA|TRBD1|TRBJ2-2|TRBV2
TGTGCCAGCAGTGGCCCTACGACAGGGCTTGGCGGGGAGCTGTTTTTT
CASSGPTTGLGGELFF
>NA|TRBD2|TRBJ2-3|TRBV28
TGTGCCAGCAGGCGGACTAGTCAGGATACGCAGTATTTT
CASRRTSQDTQYF
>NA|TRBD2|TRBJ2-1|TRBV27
TGTGCCAGCACGCCACTACTAGCGGGAGATTACAATGAGCAGTTCTTC
CASTPLLAGDYNEQFF
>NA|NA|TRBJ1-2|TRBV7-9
TGTGCCAGCAGCTTAGACAACAGCTATGGCTACACCTTC
CASSLDNSYGYTF
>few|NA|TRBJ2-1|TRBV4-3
TGCGCCAGCAGCCAAGCTGGGGGGACCGTTTACAATGAGCAGTTCTTC
CASSQAGGTVYNEQFF
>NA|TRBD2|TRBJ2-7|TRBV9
TGTGCCAGCAGCATGGGACTAGCGGGAGGGGACGAGCAGTACTTC
CASSMGLAGGDEQYF
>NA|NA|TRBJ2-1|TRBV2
TGTGCCAGCACAGAGGGCGGTTTCAACAATGAGCAGTTCTTC
CASTEGGFNNEQFF
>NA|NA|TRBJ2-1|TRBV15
TGTGCCACCAGCAGTGGGCAGAGCTCCTACAATGAGCAGTTCTTC
CATSSGQSSYNEQFF
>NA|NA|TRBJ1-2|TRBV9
TGTGCCAGCAGCCAGGGACAACCGGATGGCTACACCTTC
CASSQGQPDGYTF